This record looks at one TCR beta chain sequence and its context. Germline lookup yields CDR1 SGDLS and CDR2 YYNGEE. The CDR3 has 15 residues. The V and J ends lost 4 bases and 5 bases, in that order; junction bases with no gene match: 9. The sample comes from a study of identifying expanded T cells in peripheral blood. The repertoire was sequenced with immunoSEQ multiplex PCR; TCRdb's copy has only in-frame clones and lacks some. The sample holds about 74,000 clones, just under 85% seen once. Collection occurred without any documented infections or immune events in donors. The source of this sequence is a person aged 18 to 75 in good health. The chain combines TRBV9 with TRBJ2-5, with 9 positions matching TRBD1. The specimen was blood. In DNA, the CDR3 is TGTGCCAGCAGCCTCCGGGACAGGGAGTCGGAGACCCAGTACTTC. Translated: CASSLRDRESETQYF.